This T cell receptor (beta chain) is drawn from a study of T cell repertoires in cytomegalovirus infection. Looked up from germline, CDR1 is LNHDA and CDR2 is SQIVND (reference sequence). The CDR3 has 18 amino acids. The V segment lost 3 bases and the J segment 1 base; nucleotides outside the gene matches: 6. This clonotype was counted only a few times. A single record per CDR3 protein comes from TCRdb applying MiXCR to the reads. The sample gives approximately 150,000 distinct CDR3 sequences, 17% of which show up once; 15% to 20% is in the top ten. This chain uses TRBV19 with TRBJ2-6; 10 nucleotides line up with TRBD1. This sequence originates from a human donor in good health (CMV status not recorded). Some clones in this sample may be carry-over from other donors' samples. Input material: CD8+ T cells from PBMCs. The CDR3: CASSMPRQGASGANVLTF. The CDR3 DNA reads TGTGCCAGTAGTATGCCCCGACAGGGGGCATCTGGGGCCAACGTCCTGACTTTC.